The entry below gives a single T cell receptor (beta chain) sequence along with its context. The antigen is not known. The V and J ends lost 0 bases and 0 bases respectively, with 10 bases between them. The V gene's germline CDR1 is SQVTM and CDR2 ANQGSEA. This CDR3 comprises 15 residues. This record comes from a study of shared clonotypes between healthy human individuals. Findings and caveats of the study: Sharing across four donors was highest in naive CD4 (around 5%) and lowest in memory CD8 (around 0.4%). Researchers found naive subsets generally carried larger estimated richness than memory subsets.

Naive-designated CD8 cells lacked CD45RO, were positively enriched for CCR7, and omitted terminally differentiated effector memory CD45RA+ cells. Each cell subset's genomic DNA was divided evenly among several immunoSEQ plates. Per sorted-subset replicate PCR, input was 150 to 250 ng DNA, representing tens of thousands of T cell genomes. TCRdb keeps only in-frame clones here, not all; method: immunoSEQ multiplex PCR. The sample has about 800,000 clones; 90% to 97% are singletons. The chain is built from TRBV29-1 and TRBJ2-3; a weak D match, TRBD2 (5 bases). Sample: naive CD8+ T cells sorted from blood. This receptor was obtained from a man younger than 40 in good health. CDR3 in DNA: TGCAGCGTTGAAGATCGGAGGACTAGCACAGATACGCAGTATTTT. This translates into CSVEDRRTSTDTQYF.